Below, 3 T cell receptor beta chains from the same sample are listed, as sequenced in a study of a mutant IDH1 vaccine in newly diagnosed glioma. The assay was immunoSEQ multiplex PCR, and TCRdb's table has in-frame clones only and misses some. Of about 59,000 clones in the sample, approximately 90% were seen once. For these receptors, no antigen is known. Time point meaning: week 5, during vaccination. All doses held 300 ug of mutant IDH1 20-mer peptide, with topical imiquimod. The sequenced sample was PBMCs, obtained from a glioma patient whose treatment included an IDH1 peptide vaccine. All receptors come from a woman between 40 and 55 years old with glioma.

The chain employs TRBV5-1 and TRBJ2-1, with D possibly TRBD1 on 6 matching bases. The germline V gene encodes CDR1 SGHRS and CDR2 YFSETQ. The CDR3 has 15 residues. V lost 4 bases and J 2 bases, leaving 13 bases between the germline ends. The CDR3 nucleotides read TGCGCCAGCAGCCAGGGGACCGCCCCCTACAATGAGCAGTTCTTC. Protein: CASSQGTAPYNEQFF.

The chain employs TRBV18 and TRBJ2-2; D may be TRBD1 (6 bases). The V and J ends lost 0 bases and 7 bases respectively, with 18 bases between them. Germline CDR1 KGHSH, CDR2 LQKENI. This CDR3 spans 17 amino acids. In nucleotides, the CDR3 is TGTGCCAGCTCACCACCTTCCAGGGGTTTCCAGAGCGGGGAGCTGTTTTTT. Its translation: CASSPPSRGFQSGELFF.

V usage is TRBV28 and J usage is TRBJ1-3; D ambiguous. The CDR3 loop spans 13 amino acids. Trimming cost V 6 bases and J 0 bases, with 6 bases left between them. Germline V gene data show CDR1 as MDHEN and CDR2 as SYDVKM. CDR3 in amino acids: CASRVPSGNTIYF. The CDR3 nucleotides read TGTGCCAGCAGAGTCCCCTCTGGAAACACCATATATTTT. Together with reference TRBV28 and TRBJ1-3, the CDR3 gives the full variable domain: DVKVTQSSRYLVKRTGEKVFLECVQDMDHENMFWYRQDPGLGLRLIYFSYDVKMKEKGDIPEGYSVSREKKERFSLILESASTNQTSMYLCASRVPSGNTIYFGEGSWLTVV.